These T cell receptor beta chains were read from a single sample in a study of regulatory T cells in long-lasting Graves disease. TCRdb redid the calling of the multiplex PCR reads with MiXCR, one entry per CDR3 protein. The sample consists of about 430,000 distinct CDR3 sequences, approximately 22% of them appearing once. Sequences were derived from peripheral blood mononuclear cells (PBMCs), sampled when the disease was refractory, from a patient treated with antithyroid drugs. The receptor set was obtained from a female donor with Graves disease. Each CDR3 is given with its conserved first and last residue. D genes are given only for firm matches. Not every row has a clone size; where given, it reads once, few, many or a size class.

cdr3_nt cdr3_aa j_call d_call clone_size v_call
TGTGCCAGCAGCCAAGAAGGTAGCGGGAGCGTATGGGAGACCCAGTACTTC CASSQEGSGSVWETQYF TRBJ2-5 TRBD2 many TRBV3-1
TGCAGCGTACGGAGGGAGTATTCTTCCTACGAGCAGTACTTC CSVRREYSSYEQYF TRBJ2-7 . few TRBV29-1
TGTGCCAGCAGCAGGGCTACTAGCTACGAGCAGTACTTC CASSRATSYEQYF TRBJ2-7 . many TRBV28
TGTGCCAGCTCACCGCCCAGAGAGACCCAGTACTTC CASSPPRETQYF TRBJ2-5 . many TRBV18
TGCAGCGTTGAACGAGGGGACACTGAAGCTTTCTTT CSVERGDTEAFF TRBJ1-1 . . TRBV29-1
TGTGCCAGCAGTTCAAATCCAGGGGTCGAGCAGTACTTC CASSSNPGVEQYF TRBJ2-7 . once TRBV27
TGTGCCAGCAGTCCTCCCCTAGGGGCTGCGACCTCCTACAATGAGCAGTTCTTC CASSPPLGAATSYNEQFF TRBJ2-1 . few TRBV28
TGTGCCAGCAGTGACTGGGACTACAATGAGCAGTTCTTC CASSDWDYNEQFF TRBJ2-1 . few TRBV2
TGCAGTGCAAAAACAGGGGGCTTGGGCAATCAGCCCCAGCATTTT CSAKTGGLGNQPQHF TRBJ1-5 TRBD1 . TRBV20-1
TGTGCCAGCAGCTTCGGGACAGGGGTTTCACCCCTCCACTTT CASSFGTGVSPLHF TRBJ1-6 TRBD1 many TRBV7-2
TGTGCCAGCAGCTTAGTGTCCTACGAGCAGTACTTC CASSLVSYEQYF TRBJ2-7 . many TRBV11-2
TGTGCCAGCAGTCAGGACATGTTCCGGGACAGCCAAGAGACCCAGTACTTC CASSQDMFRDSQETQYF TRBJ2-5 TRBD1 many TRBV7-9
TGTGCCAGCAGCTTAGGTATCACCTACGAGCAGTACTTC CASSLGITYEQYF TRBJ2-7 . many TRBV13
TGCAGTGCCAGCCCCGGGGACGAAAAACTGTTTTTT CSASPGDEKLFF TRBJ1-4 . few TRBV20-1
TGTGCCAGCACCACGGGACGGAGGACCTACGAGCAGTACTTC CASTTGRRTYEQYF TRBJ2-7 . many TRBV28
TGTGCCTGGAGTGTCGGGGGAAAGGAGCAGCCCCAGCATTTT CAWSVGGKEQPQHF TRBJ1-5 . few TRBV30
TGTGCCACCAGCAGAGATCAGGGGTACTATGGCTACACCTTC CATSRDQGYYGYTF TRBJ1-2 . . TRBV15
TGTGCCAGCAGCGAGGACGGGGGCTACGAGCAGTACTTC CASSEDGGYEQYF TRBJ2-7 . few TRBV5-7
TGTGCCAGCAGTTCAGGGGCCGGGAAGCAGCCCCAGCATTTT CASSSGAGKQPQHF TRBJ1-5 . few TRBV28
TGTGCCAGCAGTCCCGGGTCCTTCTCAACCATCTACGAGCAGTACTTC CASSPGSFSTIYEQYF TRBJ2-7 . few TRBV27
TGTGCCAGCAGTTTGGGACGGACAAGCTCCTACGAGCAGTACTTC CASSLGRTSSYEQYF TRBJ2-7 . many TRBV6-2/TRBV6-3
TGTGCCAGCAGCTTAAATGGACAGGTGGGGAGAGAGACCCAGTACTTC CASSLNGQVGRETQYF TRBJ2-5 TRBD1 many TRBV7-3
TGCGCCAGCAGCGCCCCGGACAGGGCTTCCTACGAGCAGTACTTC CASSAPDRASYEQYF TRBJ2-7 TRBD1 many TRBV5-1
TGTGCCAGCAGAGACAGGGGGCGAGAGACCCAGTACTTC CASRDRGRETQYF TRBJ2-5 TRBD1 many TRBV2
TGTGCCACCAGTGAACTAGCGGGAGGACCAGATACGCAGTATTTT CATSELAGGPDTQYF TRBJ2-3 TRBD2 . TRBV24-1
TGCGCCAGCAGCATGGACCCAATCACCGGGGAGCTGTTTTTT CASSMDPITGELFF TRBJ2-2 . . TRBV5-1
TGCAGTGCTAGAGATCTCAGGGGGCGTAACACCGGGGAGCTGTTTTTT CSARDLRGRNTGELFF TRBJ2-2 TRBD1 . TRBV20-1
TGTGCCAGCAGTTCCTCGGTTCGGGGGGGCCCCTATGGCTACACCTTC CASSSSVRGGPYGYTF TRBJ1-2 . many TRBV28
TGTGCCAGCAGTTTATCGTCCCAGGGTCCTGAAGCTTTCTTT CASSLSSQGPEAFF TRBJ1-1 . many TRBV27
TGTGCCAGCACAACCCCGGCCCCTGGGGAGCAGTACTTC CASTTPAPGEQYF TRBJ2-7 . many TRBV28
TGTGCCAGCAGTGCACTCAGGGAAACTGAAGCTTTCTTT CASSALRETEAFF TRBJ1-1 . few TRBV6-1
TGTGCCAGCAGTGAGAACGCTTCCTACGAGCAGTACTTC CASSENASYEQYF TRBJ2-7 . . TRBV6-1
TGTGCCAGCAGAAGGGGGTGGGAATACGAGCAGTACTTC CASRRGWEYEQYF TRBJ2-7 . few TRBV27
TGTGCCAGCAGTGAAAAGCTAGCGAGGAACACCGGGGAGCTGTTTTTT CASSEKLARNTGELFF TRBJ2-2 . . TRBV25-1
TGTGCCAGCAGTGAAAGGCAGGGAGATGAAAAACTGTTTTTT CASSERQGDEKLFF TRBJ1-4 . . TRBV6-4
TGTGCCTGGAGGGATCGGGGCAGTTGGTACACTGAAGCTTTCTTT CAWRDRGSWYTEAFF TRBJ1-1 . once TRBV30
TGTGCCAGCAGTACCGGGACAGGGGTTCGTCAGCCCCAGCATTTT CASSTGTGVRQPQHF TRBJ1-5 TRBD1 many TRBV28
TGCAGCGTGACGGACTCTGGGGCCAACGTCCTGACTTTC CSVTDSGANVLTF TRBJ2-6 . . TRBV29-1
TGTGCCAGCAGCATCCCCGGGATCCCGGAGCAGTACTTC CASSIPGIPEQYF TRBJ2-7 . . TRBV7-9
TGCAGCGTTGAAGATGCAGGTTGGGAGACCCAGTACTTC CSVEDAGWETQYF TRBJ2-5 . few TRBV29-1
TGTGCCAGCAGCTATGGACTAGCGGGAGGGCCAACCTACGAGCAGTACTTC CASSYGLAGGPTYEQYF TRBJ2-7 TRBD2 . TRBV7-9
TGTGCCAGCAGGGGTACCGGGACGCTGGCCCACGAGCAGTACTTC CASRGTGTLAHEQYF TRBJ2-7 . many TRBV12-3/TRBV12-4
TGTGCCTGGAGTGATATTTTGGCTCCCGCTGGCGCTTTCTTT CAWSDILAPAGAFF TRBJ1-1 . . TRBV30
TGTGCCAGCAAACCAACAGGGCCCCGGTTCGAGCAGTACTTC CASKPTGPRFEQYF TRBJ2-7 . many TRBV12-3/TRBV12-4
TGCGCCAGCAGCTTGGATAACAGGGTTTTCGACGAGCAGTACTTC CASSLDNRVFDEQYF TRBJ2-7 . . TRBV5-1
TGTGCCAGTAGTATTCCTACTAGCGGCACCGGGGAGCTGTTTTTT CASSIPTSGTGELFF TRBJ2-2 TRBD2 few TRBV19
TGTGCCCTCCGGACCCGAAGGGACACTGAAGCTTTCTTT CALRTRRDTEAFF TRBJ1-1 . many TRBV10-3
TGCAGTGCTACTAGCGGGAGGGCCTACGAGCAGTACTTC CSATSGRAYEQYF TRBJ2-7 TRBD2 many TRBV20-1
TGTGCCACCAGCAGAGGAGGGTTCCCTGAAGCTTTCTTT CATSRGGFPEAFF TRBJ1-1 . many TRBV15
TGTGCCACCGGCAGAGCCGTGGAGGGGCTCGACGAGCAGTACTTC CATGRAVEGLDEQYF TRBJ2-7 . . TRBV15
TGTGCCAGCAGTGATAGGGACATAAGGGTGGGGTACAATGAGCAGTTCTTC CASSDRDIRVGYNEQFF TRBJ2-1 . . TRBV2
TGCGCCAGCAGCTTAAGAGAGACAGTCTACGAGCAGTACTTC CASSLRETVYEQYF TRBJ2-7 . . TRBV5-1
TGCGCCAGCAGCTTGTCGGCTAGCGGGATAGCCAAAAACATTCAGTACTTC CASSLSASGIAKNIQYF TRBJ2-4 TRBD2 few TRBV5-1
TGTGCCAGCAGCTTGAGGACTAGCGGGAGTCCAGATACGCAGTATTTT CASSLRTSGSPDTQYF TRBJ2-3 TRBD2 . TRBV7-3
TGTGCCAGCTCACCAAGCGGACCGAACACCGGGGAGCTGTTTTTT CASSPSGPNTGELFF TRBJ2-2 . many TRBV18
TGTGCCAGCAGTGAAACCGGGACAGGGGACGGCTACACCTTC CASSETGTGDGYTF TRBJ1-2 TRBD1 many TRBV2
TGTGCCAGCAGCTTTGTAAGATTCTACACCTTC CASSFVRFYTF TRBJ1-2 . . TRBV5-8
TGCAGCCACTCCATGGGGAACCGGAATGAGCAGTTCTTC CSHSMGNRNEQFF TRBJ2-1 . . TRBV29-1
TGCAGTGCTAGCGGGACTAGCGGGAGGGCCTCCGAGCAGTACTTC CSASGTSGRASEQYF TRBJ2-7 TRBD2 . TRBV20-1